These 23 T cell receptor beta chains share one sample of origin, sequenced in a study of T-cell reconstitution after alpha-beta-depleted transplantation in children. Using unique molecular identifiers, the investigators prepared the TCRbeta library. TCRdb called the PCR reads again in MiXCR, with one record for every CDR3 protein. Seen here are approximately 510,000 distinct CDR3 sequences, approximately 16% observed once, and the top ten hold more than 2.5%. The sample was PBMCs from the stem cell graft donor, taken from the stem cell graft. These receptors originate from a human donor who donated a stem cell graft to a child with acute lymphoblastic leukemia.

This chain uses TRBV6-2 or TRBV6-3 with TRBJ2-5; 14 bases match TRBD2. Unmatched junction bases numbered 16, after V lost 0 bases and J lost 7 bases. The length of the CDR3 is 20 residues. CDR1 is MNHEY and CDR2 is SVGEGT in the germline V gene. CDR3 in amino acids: CASSYSSGTSGGSEFVTQYF. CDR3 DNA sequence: TGTGCCAGCAGTTACTCGTCCGGGACTAGCGGGGGTTCCGAGTTCGTGACCCAGTACTTC.

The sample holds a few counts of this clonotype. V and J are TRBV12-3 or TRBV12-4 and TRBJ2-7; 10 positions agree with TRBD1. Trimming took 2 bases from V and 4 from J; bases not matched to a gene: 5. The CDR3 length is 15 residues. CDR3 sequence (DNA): TGTGCCAGCAGTTTAACGGGACAGGGGCAGTACGAGCAGTACTTC. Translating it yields CASSLTGQGQYEQYF.

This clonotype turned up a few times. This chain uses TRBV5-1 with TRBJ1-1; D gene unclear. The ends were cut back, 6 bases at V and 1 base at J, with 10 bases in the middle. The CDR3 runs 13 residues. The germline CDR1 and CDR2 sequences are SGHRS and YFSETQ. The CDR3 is CASTTVTNTEAFF. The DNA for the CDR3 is TGCGCCAGCACCACAGTTACGAACACTGAAGCTTTCTTT. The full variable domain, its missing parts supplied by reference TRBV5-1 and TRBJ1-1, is KAGVTQTPRYLIKTRGQQVTLSCSPISGHRSVSWYQQTPGQGLQFLFEYFSETQRNKGNFPGRFSGRQFSNSRSEMNVSTLELGDSALYLCASTTVTNTEAFFGQGTRLTVV.

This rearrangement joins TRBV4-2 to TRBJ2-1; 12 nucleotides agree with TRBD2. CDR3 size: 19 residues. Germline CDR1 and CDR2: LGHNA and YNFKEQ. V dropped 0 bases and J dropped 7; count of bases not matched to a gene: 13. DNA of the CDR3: TGTGCCAGCAGCCAAGATCTGGGTGGACTAGCGGGAATCGGAAATGAGCAGTTCTTC. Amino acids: CASSQDLGGLAGIGNEQFF.

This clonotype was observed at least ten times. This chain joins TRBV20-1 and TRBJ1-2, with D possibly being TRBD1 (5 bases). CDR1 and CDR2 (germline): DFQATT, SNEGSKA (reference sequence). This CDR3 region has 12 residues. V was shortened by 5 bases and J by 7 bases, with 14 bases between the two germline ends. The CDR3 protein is CSAPRGASGYTF. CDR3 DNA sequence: TGCAGTGCTCCCAGAGGGGCTAGTGGCTACACCTTC.

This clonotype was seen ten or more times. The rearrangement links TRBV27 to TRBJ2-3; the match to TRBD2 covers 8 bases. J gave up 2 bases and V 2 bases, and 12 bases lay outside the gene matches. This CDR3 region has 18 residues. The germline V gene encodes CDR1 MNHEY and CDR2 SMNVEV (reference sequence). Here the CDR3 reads CASSLRQPGLGDTDTQYF. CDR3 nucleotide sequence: TGTGCCAGCAGTTTAAGACAACCGGGACTAGGGGACACAGATACGCAGTATTTT.

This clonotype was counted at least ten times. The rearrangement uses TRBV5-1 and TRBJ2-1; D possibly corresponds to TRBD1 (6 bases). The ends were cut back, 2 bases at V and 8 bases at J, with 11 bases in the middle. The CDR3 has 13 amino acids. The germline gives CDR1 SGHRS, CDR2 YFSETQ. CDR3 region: CASSFRGIDEQFF. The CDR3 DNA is TGCGCCAGCAGCTTTAGGGGGATTGATGAGCAGTTCTTC.

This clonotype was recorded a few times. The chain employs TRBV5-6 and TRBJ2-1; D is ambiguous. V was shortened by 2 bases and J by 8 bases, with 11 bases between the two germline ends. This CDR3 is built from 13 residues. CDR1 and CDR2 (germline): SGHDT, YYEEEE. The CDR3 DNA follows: TGTGCCAGCAGCTTCGGTCAGCGCCATGAGCAGTTCTTC. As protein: CASSFGQRHEQFF.

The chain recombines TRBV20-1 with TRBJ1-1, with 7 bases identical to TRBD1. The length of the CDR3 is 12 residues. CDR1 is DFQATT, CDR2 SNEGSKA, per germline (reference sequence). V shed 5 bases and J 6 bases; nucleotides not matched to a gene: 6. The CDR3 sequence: CSASTGSPEAFF. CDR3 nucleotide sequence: TGCAGTGCTTCGACAGGGAGCCCTGAAGCTTTCTTT.

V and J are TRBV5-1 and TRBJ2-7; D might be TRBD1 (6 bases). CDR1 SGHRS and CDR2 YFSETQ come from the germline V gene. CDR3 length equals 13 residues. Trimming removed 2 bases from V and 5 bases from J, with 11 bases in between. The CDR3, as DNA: TGCGCCAGCAGCTTCGGGACACTCAACGAGCAGTACTTC. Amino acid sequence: CASSFGTLNEQYF.

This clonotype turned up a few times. The CDR3 loop reads CSVISDRSNEQFF. CDR3 DNA: TGCAGCGTGATTTCGGACAGGTCCAATGAGCAGTTCTTC. The gene calls are TRBV29-1 and TRBJ2-1, with TRBD1 matching over 7 bases. V was pared by 6 bases and J by 6 bases, with 8 bases of the junction left unmatched. The length of the CDR3 is 13 residues. Germline V gene lookup returns CDR1 SQVTM and CDR2 ANQGSEA.

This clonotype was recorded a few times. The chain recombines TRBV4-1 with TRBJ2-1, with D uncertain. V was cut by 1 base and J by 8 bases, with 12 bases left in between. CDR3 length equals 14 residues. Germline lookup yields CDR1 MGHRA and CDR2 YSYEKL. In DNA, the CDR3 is TGCGCCAGCAGCCAAGTTGATAGGGTCGATGAGCAGTTCTTC. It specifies CASSQVDRVDEQFF.

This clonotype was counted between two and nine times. CDR3 nucleotide sequence: TGCGCCAGCGGATGGTACTCCTACAATGAGCAGTTCTTC. Translation gives CASGWYSYNEQFF. The gene calls are TRBV5-1 and TRBJ2-1; D gene unclear. Germline V gives CDR1 SGHRS, CDR2 YFSETQ. The CDR3 is 13 amino acids. Trimming pared 7 bases from V and 0 bases from J, leaving 8 bases between. The variable domain in full, with the rest retrieved from reference TRBV5-1 and TRBJ2-1, is KAGVTQTPRYLIKTRGQQVTLSCSPISGHRSVSWYQQTPGQGLQFLFEYFSETQRNKGNFPGRFSGRQFSNSRSEMNVSTLELGDSALYLCASGWYSYNEQFFGPGTRLTVL.

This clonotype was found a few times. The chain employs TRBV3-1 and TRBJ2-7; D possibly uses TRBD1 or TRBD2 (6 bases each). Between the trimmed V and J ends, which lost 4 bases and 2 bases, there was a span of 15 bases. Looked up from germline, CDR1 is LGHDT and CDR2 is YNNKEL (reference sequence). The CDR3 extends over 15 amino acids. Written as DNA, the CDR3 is TGTGCCAGCAGCCCCGGGGGCCTATCCGCCTACGAGCAGTACTTC. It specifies CASSPGGLSAYEQYF.

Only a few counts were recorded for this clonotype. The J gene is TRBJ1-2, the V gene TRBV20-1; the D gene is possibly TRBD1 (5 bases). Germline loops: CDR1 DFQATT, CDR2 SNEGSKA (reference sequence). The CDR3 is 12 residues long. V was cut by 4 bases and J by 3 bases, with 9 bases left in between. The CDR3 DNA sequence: TGCAGTGCTAACGGGGGGTACTATGGCTACACCTTC. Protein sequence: CSANGGYYGYTF.

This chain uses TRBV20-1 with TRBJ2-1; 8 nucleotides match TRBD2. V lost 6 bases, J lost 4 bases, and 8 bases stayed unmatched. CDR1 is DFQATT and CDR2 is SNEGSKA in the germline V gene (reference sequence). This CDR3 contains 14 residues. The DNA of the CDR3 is TGCAGTGCCCTAACTAGCGGTAAATACAATGAGCAGTTCTTC. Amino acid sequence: CSALTSGKYNEQFF.

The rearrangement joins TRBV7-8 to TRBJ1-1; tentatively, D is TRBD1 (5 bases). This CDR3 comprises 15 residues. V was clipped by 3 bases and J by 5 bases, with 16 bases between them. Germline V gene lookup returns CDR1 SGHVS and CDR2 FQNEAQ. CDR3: CASSLFGGGRTEAFF. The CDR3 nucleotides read TGTGCCAGCAGCTTGTTTGGGGGAGGCCGTACTGAAGCTTTCTTT. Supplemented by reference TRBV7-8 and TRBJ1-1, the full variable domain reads GAGVSQSPRYKVAKRGQDVALRCDPISGHVSLFWYQQALGQGPEFLTYFQNEAQLDKSGLPSDRFFAERPEGSVSTLKIQRTQQEDSAVYLCASSLFGGGRTEAFFGQGTRLTVV.

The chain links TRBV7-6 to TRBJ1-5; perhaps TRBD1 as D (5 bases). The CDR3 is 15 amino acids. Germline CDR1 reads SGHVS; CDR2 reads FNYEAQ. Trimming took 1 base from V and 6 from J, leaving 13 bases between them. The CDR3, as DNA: TGTGCCAGCAGCTTAGGGCACGGGGCCGGTCAGCCCCAGCATTTT. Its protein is CASSLGHGAGQPQHF. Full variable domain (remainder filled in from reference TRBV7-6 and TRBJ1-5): GAGVSQSPRYKVTKRGQDVALRCDPISGHVSLYWYRQALGQGPEFLTYFNYEAQQDKSGLPNDRFSAERPEGSISTLTIQRTEQRDSAMYRCASSLGHGAGQPQHFGDGTRLSIL.

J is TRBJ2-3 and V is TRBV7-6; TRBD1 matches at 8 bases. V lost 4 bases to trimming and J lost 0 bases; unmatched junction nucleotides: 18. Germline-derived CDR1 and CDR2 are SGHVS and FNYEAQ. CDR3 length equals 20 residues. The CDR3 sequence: CASSSPTPGTGQLSTDTQYF. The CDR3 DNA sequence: TGTGCCAGCAGCTCACCTACCCCCGGGACAGGTCAACTTAGCACAGATACGCAGTATTTT.

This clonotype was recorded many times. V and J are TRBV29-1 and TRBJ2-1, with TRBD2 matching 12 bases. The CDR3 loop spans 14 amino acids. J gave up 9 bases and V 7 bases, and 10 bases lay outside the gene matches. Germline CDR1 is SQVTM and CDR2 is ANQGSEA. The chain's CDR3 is CSEGGLAGSGEQFF. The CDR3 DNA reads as TGCAGCGAGGGGGGACTAGCGGGTTCTGGTGAGCAGTTCTTC.

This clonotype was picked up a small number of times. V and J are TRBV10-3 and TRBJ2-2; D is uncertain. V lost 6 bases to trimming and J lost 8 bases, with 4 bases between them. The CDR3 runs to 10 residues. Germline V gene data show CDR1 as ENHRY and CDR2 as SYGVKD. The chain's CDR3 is CAIREGELFF. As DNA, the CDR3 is TGTGCCATCAGAGAGGGGGAGCTGTTTTTT.

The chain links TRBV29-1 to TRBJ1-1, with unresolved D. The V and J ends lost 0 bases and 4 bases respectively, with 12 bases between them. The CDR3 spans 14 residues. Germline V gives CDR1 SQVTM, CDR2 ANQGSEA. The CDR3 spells CSVEEPPGFTEAFF. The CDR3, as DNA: TGCAGCGTTGAAGAGCCCCCAGGTTTCACTGAAGCTTTCTTT.

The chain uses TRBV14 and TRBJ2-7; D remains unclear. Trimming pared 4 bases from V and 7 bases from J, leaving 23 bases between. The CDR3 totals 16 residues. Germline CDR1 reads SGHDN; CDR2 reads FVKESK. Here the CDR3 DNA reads TGTGCCAGCAGCCTTTATCAGGTTCCCCCGAATAGTGAGCAGTACTTC. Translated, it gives CASSLYQVPPNSEQYF.